These 30 T cell receptor beta chains were all obtained from the same sample, sequenced in a study of blood T cell repertoires in COVID-19. Only in-frame clones appear in the TCRdb table, and some are missing; sequencing was by immunoSEQ multiplex PCR. The sample has around 100,000 clones; around 86% are singletons. The sample consisted of peripheral blood. Every receptor here comes from a man aged 60 to 75 with COVID-19, enrolled during active disease.

This clone occurred a few times. This sequence joins TRBV4-1 and TRBJ1-5; perhaps TRBD1 as D (6 bases). V shed 0 bases and J shed 5 bases, with 14 bases lying between them. CDR1 is MGHRA, CDR2 YSYEKL, per germline. The CDR3 length is 16 residues. CDR3 region: CASSQDSGHQDQPQHF. CDR3 coding DNA: TGCGCCAGCAGCCAAGATTCGGGACATCAGGATCAGCCCCAGCATTTT.

V and J are TRBV19 and TRBJ1-5; D call uncertain. The ends were cut back, 0 bases at V and 5 bases at J, with 17 bases in the middle. Germline V gene sequence: CDR1 LNHDA, CDR2 SQIVND (reference sequence). This CDR3 has 17 residues. This chain's CDR3 is CASSIDLERGNHQPQHF. The CDR3 bases are TGTGCCAGTAGTATAGATTTAGAGCGAGGGAACCATCAGCCCCAGCATTTT.

This chain joins TRBV2 and TRBJ1-3; D is possibly TRBD1 (5 bases). The CDR3 length is 15 residues. Germline CDR1 SNHLY, CDR2 FYNNEI. The ends were cut back, 4 bases at V and 4 bases at J, with 14 bases in the middle. The CDR3 loop is CASSADSLSGNTIYF. In DNA, the CDR3 is TGTGCCAGCAGTGCTGACAGCCTATCAGGAAACACCATATATTTT. The whole variable domain, remainder taken from reference TRBV2 and TRBJ1-3, is EPEVTQTPSHQVTQMGQEVILRCVPISNHLYFYWYRQILGQKVEFLVSFYNNEISEKSEIFDDQFSVERPDGSNFTLKIRSTKLEDSAMYFCASSADSLSGNTIYFGEGSWLTVV.

The J gene is TRBJ1-4, the V gene TRBV3-1 (or the pseudogene TRBV3-2); 7 nucleotides agree with TRBD1. The CDR3 contains 14 residues. The germline gives CDR1 LGHDT, CDR2 YNNKEL (reference sequence). The V gene end was trimmed by 4 bases and the J gene end by 5 bases; junction bases not matched to a gene: 4. The CDR3 nucleotides read TGTGCCAGCAGCCTCAGGGGGTTCAATGAAAAACTGTTTTTT. Translation gives CASSLRGFNEKLFF.

The chain's CDR3 is CSASGQYSNQPQHF. The DNA of the CDR3 is TGCAGTGCTAGTGGTCAGTATAGCAATCAGCCCCAGCATTTT. The rearrangement links TRBV20-1 to TRBJ1-5; the D is unclear. The CDR3 length is 14 residues. Trimming took 3 bases from V and 0 from J, leaving 9 bases between them. Germline V gene sequence: CDR1 DFQATT, CDR2 SNEGSKA (reference sequence).

The V gene is TRBV4-1, the J gene TRBJ1-5; D is possibly TRBD1 (5 bases). Germline V gene lookup returns CDR1 MGHRA and CDR2 YSYEKL. With 1 base removed from V and 5 bases from J, the gap between germline ends came to 15 bases. This CDR3 comprises 16 residues. For the CDR3, the DNA is TGCGCCAGCAGCCAAGTTCGGGGGTTCGAGGATCAGCCCCAGCATTTT. Translating it yields CASSQVRGFEDQPQHF.

This rearrangement joins TRBV7-9 to TRBJ2-7; 9 nucleotides agree with TRBD2. The J segment lost 2 bases and the V segment lost 3 bases, leaving 5 bases of the junction unmatched. Germline V gene lookup returns CDR1 SEHNR and CDR2 FQNEAQ (reference sequence). The CDR3 contains 15 residues. CDR3 amino acids: CASSFSSGSPYEQYF. CDR3 bases: TGTGCCAGCAGCTTTAGTAGCGGGAGCCCCTACGAGCAGTACTTC.

The rearrangement links TRBV7-9 to TRBJ2-2; 11 positions agree with TRBD1. This CDR3 spans 16 amino acids. Losses at the gene ends were 5 bases for V and 6 bases for J; bases not matched to a gene: 8. Per the germline V gene, CDR1 is SEHNR and CDR2 is FQNEAQ (reference sequence). The CDR3 here is CASSARDRGIAGELFF. DNA for the CDR3: TGTGCCAGCAGCGCCCGGGACAGGGGGATCGCCGGGGAGCTGTTTTTT.

The chain couples TRBV2 to TRBJ2-5; the D is unclear. Germline CDR1 reads SNHLY; CDR2 reads FYNNEI. The length of the CDR3 is 12 residues. V lost 6 bases and J lost 0, with 5 bases in between. Here the CDR3 DNA reads TGTGCCAGCAGCGTGTACCAAGAGACCCAGTACTTC. Translated: CASSVYQETQYF.

A single count supports this clone. The chain links TRBV6-2 or TRBV6-3 to TRBJ1-5, with D possibly matching TRBD1 (5 bases). The CDR3 totals 12 residues. Between the trimmed V and J ends, which lost 5 bases and 11 bases, there was a span of 13 bases. The germline gives CDR1 MNHEY, CDR2 SVGEGT. The CDR3 reads CASSVTGDAQHF. In nucleotides, the CDR3 is TGTGCCAGCAGTGTGACGGGGGACGCCCAGCATTTT.

CDR3 sequence (DNA): TGTGCCAGCAGCCTGGAAGGGAGTACCACAGATACGCAGTATTTT. Translating gives CASSLEGSTTDTQYF. V gene TRBV11-3 combines with J gene TRBJ2-3; D may be TRBD2 (5 bases). With 5 bases removed from V and 2 bases from J, the gap between germline ends came to 14 bases. Per the germline V gene, CDR1 is SGHNT and CDR2 is YENEEA. This CDR3 is built from 15 residues.

V is TRBV4-1 and J is TRBJ1-5; D uncertain. The CDR3 extends over 15 amino acids. Germline V gives CDR1 MGHRA, CDR2 YSYEKL. Trimming shortened V by 10 bases and J by 0 bases, and 16 bases separated the two germline ends. CDR3 in amino acids: CATTPSPYSNQPQHF. In DNA form, the CDR3 reads TGCGCCACCACCCCCTCCCCCTATAGCAATCAGCCCCAGCATTTT.

This sequence joins TRBV5-1 and TRBJ2-7; weak D call: TRBD1 (5 bases). Trimming left V 0 bases short and J 3 bases short, with 7 bases between. Germline V CDR1 and CDR2: SGHRS, YFSETQ. The CDR3 is 13 residues long. CDR3 DNA sequence: TGCGCCAGCAGCTTGGGCAGGGACTACGAGCAGTACTTC. As protein: CASSLGRDYEQYF.

The chain has TRBV11-3 and TRBJ1-2; TRBD1 aligns across 11 bases. The germline V gene encodes CDR1 SGHNT and CDR2 YENEEA. The CDR3 loop spans 15 amino acids. Trimming cost V 2 bases and J 8 bases; bases outside gene matches: 7. This CDR3 reads CASSLWTGGEGGYTF. The CDR3 DNA reads TGTGCCAGCAGCTTATGGACAGGGGGCGAGGGCGGCTACACCTTC.

The chain recombines TRBV28 with TRBJ1-6, with TRBD1 identical over 7 bases. The CDR3 contains 16 residues. In germline, CDR1 is MDHEN, CDR2 SYDVKM. Trimming took 8 bases from V and 14 from J; bases not matched to a gene: 21. CDR3 sequence reads: CASGSPGQPRASALHF. The CDR3 DNA follows: TGTGCCAGCGGATCCCCGGGACAGCCTCGGGCGTCGGCCCTCCACTTT.

V usage is TRBV3-1 (or the pseudogene TRBV3-2) and J usage is TRBJ2-1; the D gene is possibly TRBD2 (6 bases). CDR3 size: 13 residues. Trimming took off 1 base at V and 6 bases at J, with 7 bases between the two ends. Germline values: CDR1 LGHDT, CDR2 YNNKEL (reference sequence). CDR3 DNA sequence: TGTGCCAGCAGCCAAGGAGCGGGCAATGAGCAGTTCTTC. Translating gives CASSQGAGNEQFF.

This chain uses TRBV19 with TRBJ1-1, with TRBD1 matching 9 bases. With 4 bases clipped from V and 8 bases from J, the junction kept 8 bases outside the gene matches. Germline-derived CDR1 and CDR2 are LNHDA and SQIVND (reference sequence). The CDR3 runs 14 residues. CDR3 protein: CASSSRQGGAEAFF. CDR3 bases: TGTGCCAGTAGTAGTCGACAGGGGGGGGCGGAAGCTTTCTTT.

The V call is TRBV7-2, the J call TRBJ1-2; weak D call: TRBD1 (5 bases). From germline, CDR1 is SGHTA and CDR2 FQGNSA. The CDR3 length is 15 residues. The V end was cut by 1 base, the J end by 3 bases, with 12 bases between. The CDR3 bases are TGTGCCAGCAGCTTAGGGGTGGAGGGGCACTATGGCTACACCTTC. Protein sequence: CASSLGVEGHYGYTF. The full variable domain, with the rest looked up from reference TRBV7-2 and TRBJ1-2, is GAGVSQSPSNKVTEKGKDVELRCDPISGHTALYWYRQSLGQGLEFLIYFQGNSAPDKSGLPSDRFSAERTGGSVSTLTIQRTQQEDSAVYLCASSLGVEGHYGYTFGSGTRLTVV.

The J gene is TRBJ1-6, the V gene TRBV5-1, with D unresolved. V lost 0 bases to trimming and J lost 7 bases, with 5 bases between them. Germline values: CDR1 SGHRS, CDR2 YFSETQ. The CDR3 is 13 residues long. Here the CDR3 DNA reads TGCGCCAGCAGCTTGGTAGAGAATTCACCCCTCCACTTT. This translates into CASSLVENSPLHF.

The table lists this clone with a few counts. The V call is TRBV27, the J call TRBJ2-7; perhaps TRBD1 as D (5 bases). In germline, CDR1 is MNHEY, CDR2 SMNVEV (reference sequence). The length of the CDR3 is 13 residues. V lost 3 bases and J 4 bases, leaving 10 bases between the germline ends. This CDR3 is CASSFTGDYEQYF. For the CDR3, the DNA is TGTGCCAGCAGTTTTACAGGAGATTACGAGCAGTACTTC.

This chain connects TRBV18 to TRBJ1-5; D is uncertain. The CDR3 loop spans 14 amino acids. CDR1 is KGHSH, CDR2 LQKENI, per germline. The V gene lost 6 bases and the J gene lost 1 base, with 10 bases spanning the gap. The CDR3 loop reads CASSLDWSNQPQHF. The CDR3 DNA follows: TGTGCCAGCTCCCTTGACTGGAGCAATCAGCCCCAGCATTTT.

The chain is built from TRBV2 and TRBJ1-5, with 8 bases lining up with TRBD1. The CDR3 spans 14 residues. J was trimmed by 5 bases and V by 5 bases; bases with no gene match: 5. Germline CDR1 SNHLY, CDR2 FYNNEI. The CDR3 protein is CASSKDREDQPQHF. The DNA for the CDR3 is TGTGCCAGCAGTAAGGACAGGGAGGATCAGCCCCAGCATTTT.

The CDR3 sequence: CASSLGQTNTEAFF. The CDR3 DNA follows: TGCGCCAGCAGCTTGGGGCAAACGAACACTGAAGCTTTCTTT. The chain is built from TRBV5-1 and TRBJ1-1; no reliable D call. The ends were cut back, 0 bases at V and 1 base at J, with 7 bases in the middle. CDR1 and CDR2 from the germline V gene are SGHRS and YFSETQ. There are 14 residues in the CDR3.

The CDR3 nucleotides are TGTGCCAGCAGTTTCTCCCTGCTGCAGGGCTACACCTTC. Its protein is CASSFSLLQGYTF. The rearrangement uses TRBV12-3 or TRBV12-4 and TRBJ1-2; D is unresolved. Trimming pared 3 bases from V and 8 bases from J, leaving 13 bases between. This CDR3 is built from 13 residues.

The chain employs TRBV10-3 and TRBJ2-7; tentatively, D is TRBD2 (6 bases). The germline gives CDR1 ENHRY, CDR2 SYGVKD. This CDR3 comprises 14 residues. Between the trimmed V and J ends, which lost 3 bases and 3 bases, there was a span of 12 bases. CDR3 sequence reads: CAISDRRGYYEQYF. For the CDR3, the DNA is TGTGCCATCAGTGACAGGAGGGGATACTACGAGCAGTACTTC.

V gene TRBV29-1 combines with J gene TRBJ2-3, with D maybe TRBD1 (5 bases). This CDR3 is 15 amino acids long. In germline, CDR1 is SQVTM, CDR2 ANQGSEA. Between the trimmed V and J ends, which lost 1 base and 0 bases, there was a span of 11 bases. Here the CDR3 reads CSVEGAGPSTDTQYF. Here the CDR3 DNA reads TGCAGCGTTGAAGGGGCAGGGCCCAGCACAGATACGCAGTATTTT.

The rearrangement links TRBV28 to TRBJ1-5; 7 bases map to TRBD1. Germline loops: CDR1 MDHEN, CDR2 SYDVKM. V was pared by 7 bases and J by 0 bases, with 9 bases of the junction left unmatched. The CDR3 runs to 16 residues. DNA of the CDR3: TGTGCCAGCACCACCCCCGGGACAGATAGCAATCAGCCCCAGCATTTT. Translating gives CASTTPGTDSNQPQHF.

CDR3: CASSVPAGGSYEQYF. The DNA for the CDR3 is TGTGCCAGCAGTGTCCCCGCGGGAGGGAGTTACGAGCAGTACTTC. This sequence joins TRBV2 and TRBJ2-7; 9 bases match TRBD2. The length of the CDR3 is 15 residues. Germline V gives CDR1 SNHLY, CDR2 FYNNEI. Trimming cost V 4 bases and J 4 bases; bases outside gene matches: 8.

This clone was recorded once. The chain uses TRBV5-8 and TRBJ1-4; 7 bases are shared with TRBD1. Germline assignment: CDR1 SGHTS and CDR2 YDEGEE. J lost 5 bases, V lost 2 bases, and 6 bases had no gene match. CDR3 length: 15 amino acids. This CDR3 reads CASSFLTGVNEKLFF. The CDR3 DNA reads TGTGCCAGCAGCTTCCTTACAGGGGTAAATGAAAAACTGTTTTTT.

J is TRBJ1-6 and V is TRBV7-9; TRBD1 matches 7 bases. Germline values: CDR1 SEHNR, CDR2 FQNEAQ (reference sequence). The J segment lost 2 bases and the V segment lost 5 bases, leaving 6 bases of the junction unmatched. This CDR3 has 16 residues. CDR3 DNA: TGTGCCAGCAGCCGATCAGGACAGGCCTATAATTCACCCCTCCACTTT. Its translation is CASSRSGQAYNSPLHF.